Detailed here is one T cell receptor (beta chain). These data come from a study of blood T cell repertoires in COVID-19. Study background: Samples came from the United States, Italy and Spain, spanning acute and convalescent COVID-19. Sources were T cells, B-cell-depleted T cells, or PBMCs; the material itself was cDNA or gDNA.

Libraries were prepared by immunoSEQ multiplex PCR; TCRdb keeps only in-frame clonotypes and omits some of them. The top ten clones hold 3.5% to 4.5% of a sample with around 310,000 clones, 70% to 90% of them seen once. CDR3 length: 15 amino acids. Trimming took 5 bases from V and 5 from J, leaving 18 bases between them. CDR1 and CDR2 from the germline V gene are SGHVS and FQNEAQ. The chain carries TRBV7-8 and TRBJ1-1, with D possibly matching TRBD1 (5 bases). The source material was peripheral blood. The TCR originated in a woman between 50 and 59 years old with active or convalescent COVID-19. The CDR3 spells CASSPQGGAFTEAFF. The CDR3 DNA reads as TGTGCCAGCAGCCCTCAGGGAGGGGCGTTTACTGAAGCTTTCTTT. Full variable domain (outside the CDR3, taken from reference TRBV7-8 and TRBJ1-1): GAGVSQSPRYKVAKRGQDVALRCDPISGHVSLFWYQQALGQGPEFLTYFQNEAQLDKSGLPSDRFFAERPEGSVSTLKIQRTQQEDSAVYLCASSPQGGAFTEAFFGQGTRLTVV.